The entry below describes one T cell receptor (beta chain). The clone's antigen remains unknown. There are no base qualities to consult, and no much larger clone falls within one base. TCR beta VDJ combination and CDR3 sequence profiling used genomic DNA as the template. An Illumina HiSeq 2000 was the platform used for TCR repertoire sequencing. Per the authors' processing: TRBV/TRBJ rearrangement plots, CDR3 size and DJ length profiles, and Simpson's diversity index were used to evaluate the repertoires. The most abundant DNA sequence in the deep sequencing data was taken as the immunodominant clone. CDR3 amino acid sequences were checked for sharing between subjects and were compared against published repertoires and the VDJdb database. Using fastp trimming at Q25 and MiXCR clonotype assembly, TCRdb reanalyzed the public sequencing data and kept in-frame beta chains. All rows with the same CDR3 protein become a single entry with the most common DNA and genes. These V and J calls rely on TCRdb rather than the paper's analysis. The sample table contains roughly 190,000 distinct CDR3 sequences; only one count was recorded for about 53% of them. Approximately 16% of the sample lies in the top ten.

The CDR3 goes from the cysteine to the phenylalanine over 16 residues. Only the CDR3 DNA is retained, 48 bases long and in frame from the first base. As encoded in the germline V gene (reference sequence), CDR1 is LNHNV while CDR2 is YYDKDF. The trim is 1 base for V and 5 bases for J, with a gap of 15 bases between the germline ends. The data originate from a study of CD8+CD57+ T cells in acquired aplastic anemia listed by TCRdb under 2018. Study-wide context: On average, sorted CD4+ and CD8+ cells yielded about 3 ug of extracted DNA, with a range of roughly 0.17 to 30 ug. Healthy donor samples averaged about 10 million reads for CD4+ and under 12 million for CD8+ cells.

Points the paper makes about the study in general: CD8+ Simpson's diversity did not differ significantly between patients and healthy controls (P=0.060). Approximately 31 CD8+ CDR3 sequences were found in both patients and controls but appeared to be highly expressed in patients and within the immunodominant clones of the patients.

In the study, sorted CD4+ and CD8+ blood T cells from patients with severe aplastic anemia and from healthy subjects underwent deep sequencing of TCR repertoires. Ficoll-Paque density gradient centrifugation was used to isolate peripheral blood mononuclear cells. Before DNA extraction, CD4+ and CD8+ T cells were sorted with FACS or magnetic beads. The sample consisted of sorted CD4+, CD8+, or CD8+CD57+ T cells (not recorded which) from PBMCs. The sequence joins TRBV15 to TRBJ1-5; no D gene call is confident. This TCR was sampled from a human donor in good health, serving as a control. The DNA reads TGTGCCACCAGCAGAGTAGACTCCTCGCGCCATCAGCCCCAGCATTTT. Its translation reads: CATSRVDSSRHQPQHF.